A selection of T cell receptor beta chains follows, all from one sample in a study of blood T cell repertoires in COVID-19. Libraries were prepared by immunoSEQ multiplex PCR; TCRdb keeps only in-frame clonotypes and omits some of them. There are 65,000 to 70,000 clones in the sample; 87% occur only once, and around 20% lies in the top ten. Sequencing was carried out using peripheral blood. The origin of the receptors is a woman of 80 years or more with acute or convalescent COVID-19. CDR3s include the opening cysteine and the closing phenylalanine or tryptophan. The order of the fields is J gene, clone size, CDR3 length, D gene, V gene, CDR3 DNA, CDR3 protein. The D gene is left open where the match is weak. Size tells how often a clone was seen (once, few, many) or the class of an expanded clone, and some rows leave it out.

TRBJ2-6 . 19 TRBD1 TRBV24-1 TGTGCCACCAGTGATACCGGGACAGGGGGTGGATCTGGGGCCAACGTCCTGACTTTC CATSDTGTGGGSGANVLTF
TRBJ1-5 . 17 . TRBV21-1 TGTGCCAGCAGCCCCCCAGGGGGGATGGGACCTAATCAGCCCCAGCATTTT CASSPPGGMGPNQPQHF
TRBJ2-7 . 19 . TRBV10-3 TGTGCCATCAGTGCCGAAGTAGCCTTTATAGACCCCCCCAACTACGAGCAGTACTTC CAISAEVAFIDPPNYEQYF
TRBJ1-1 . 16 TRBD1 TRBV28 TGTGCCAGCACCTCCCTGGAGAATGACAGGGGGAGGAATGCTTTCTTT CASTSLENDRGRNAFF
TRBJ1-6 . 14 . TRBV3-1/TRBV3-2 TGTGCCAGCAGCCATCAAGGGGAAGGATCACCCCTCCACTTT CASSHQGEGSPLHF
TRBJ2-7 . 13 TRBD1 TRBV4-3 TGCGCCAGCAGCCAGAGACAGGGCTACGAGCAGTACTTC CASSQRQGYEQYF
TRBJ1-2 . 14 . TRBV4-3 TGCGCCAGCAGCCAAGATGTGGGACTAGGAGGCTACACCTTC CASSQDVGLGGYTF
TRBJ2-5 . 15 . TRBV18 TGTGCCAGCTCACCAGGCGAGGGATCGGGAGAGACCCAGTACTTC CASSPGEGSGETQYF
TRBJ2-3 . 14 . TRBV7-9 TGTGCCAGCAGCTTCGACACCAGCACAGATACGCAGTATTTT CASSFDTSTDTQYF
TRBJ1-2 . 13 . TRBV7-9 TGTGCCAGCAGCTCTATACAGGAAGTCGACTACACCTTC CASSSIQEVDYTF
TRBJ2-7 once 14 TRBD2 TRBV4-1 TGCGCCAGCAGCTCCCCCGGGGGGGTCTACGAGCAGTACTTC CASSSPGGVYEQYF
TRBJ2-3 . 16 . TRBV4-1 TGCGCCAGCAGCCAAACTGGGGGCCCTAGCACAGATACGCAGTATTTT CASSQTGGPSTDTQYF
TRBJ1-4 . 11 . TRBV28 TGTGCCAGCAGTCCCTCCCTTAAACTGTTTTTT CASSPSLKLFF
TRBJ2-1 few 17 TRBD2 TRBV28 TGTGCCAGCAGAGTTTTGGGGGGGACTTCCTCCTACAATGAGCAGTTCTTC CASRVLGGTSSYNEQFF
TRBJ1-4 . 15 . TRBV19 TGTGCCAGTAGTTCTGAGGGGGCAACTAATGAAAAACTGTTTTTT CASSSEGATNEKLFF
TRBJ2-1 few 15 TRBD2 TRBV7-3 TGTGCCAGCGCCTTACTAGCGGATTCCTACAATGAGCAGTTCTTC CASALLADSYNEQFF
TRBJ1-2 . 12 TRBD1 TRBV24-1 TGTGCCACCAGTAACAGGGGAGGTGGCTACACCTTC CATSNRGGGYTF